This entry lists 3 T cell receptor beta chains sequenced from one sample in a study of blood T cell repertoires in COVID-19. The repertoire was sequenced with immunoSEQ multiplex PCR; TCRdb's copy has only in-frame clones and lacks some. The sample has approximately 90,000 clones, roughly 80% seen once; the top ten hold roughly 45%. Input material: peripheral blood. The receptors were sampled from a human donor in a cohort sampled during active COVID-19.

The V call is TRBV4-3, the J call TRBJ1-6; possibly TRBD1 for D (5 bases). This CDR3 contains 17 residues. Germline V gives CDR1 LGHNA, CDR2 YSLEER. Deletions cut 0 bases from V and 7 bases from J, with 16 bases between. The CDR3 DNA is TGCGCCAGCAGCCAAGATGGGAAGGGGTTGATCAATTCACCCCTCCACTTT. Translating gives CASSQDGKGLINSPLHF.

This chain connects TRBV20-1 to TRBJ2-7; D is possibly TRBD1 (5 bases). V was cut by 3 bases and J by 6 bases, with 9 bases left in between. The CDR3 length is 11 residues. Germline CDR1 reads DFQATT; CDR2 reads SNEGSKA (reference sequence). For the CDR3, the DNA is TGCAGTGCTAGTCTAGGGGTCGAGCAGTACTTC. Its protein is CSASLGVEQYF.

J is TRBJ2-7 and V is TRBV10-3; D remains ambiguous. Germline CDR1 and CDR2: ENHRY and SYGVKD. There are 11 residues in the CDR3. Trimming shortened V by 2 bases and J by 5 bases, and 4 bases separated the two germline ends. CDR3 bases: TGTGCCATCAGTGAGGGCCACGAGCAGTACTTC. It specifies CAISEGHEQYF.